This T cell receptor beta chain was observed in a study of OX40 agonist ivuxolimab in advanced cancers. Broadly, across the study: The costimulatory receptor OX40 (CD134) was targeted by ivuxolimab, a fully human IgG2 agonistic monoclonal antibody. Intravenous ivuxolimab was administered to patients every 2 weeks at six dose levels: 0.01, 0.1, 0.3, 1.5, 3 and 10 mg/kg. Of the roughly 51 dose-escalation patients, hepatocellular carcinoma was present in some 19, melanoma in approximately 15, renal cell carcinoma in 9 and head and neck cancer in 9. A male proportion of 75% to 85% and a mean age of around 60 years, ranging from 23 to 79, were recorded for the dose-escalation cohort. Prior anti-PD-1, anti-PD-L1 or anti-CTLA-4 therapy was permitted, and checkpoint inhibitors had been received by roughly 42% of dose-escalation patients. Partial responses were achieved by three dose-escalation patients, of whom one had hepatocellular carcinoma and two had cutaneous melanoma. The point of sequencing TCRbeta in the periphery was to test whether ivuxolimab changed TCR sequence diversity and drove clonal T-cell expansion. The monotherapy dose-escalation portion (N of about 50 patients) of the phase I ivuxolimab trial is reported in the paper.

V is cut by 1 base and J by 5 bases, and the space between the germline ends is 6 bases. The germline V gene yields LGHNT for CDR1 and FRNRAP for CDR2. The CDR3 numbers 13 residues from cysteine through phenylalanine. Only CDR3 DNA remains: 39 bases, in frame from the first base. The trial excluded patients who had a history of autoimmune disease or were on systemic immunosuppression. In every dose cohort, peripheral blood was drawn for TCR sequencing at baseline, cycle 4 day 1, and cycle 7 day 1. Samples came from an open-label, multicenter, first-in-human phase I dose-escalation trial of ivuxolimab. Adults with locally advanced or metastatic melanoma, renal cell, hepatocellular, or head and neck squamous cell carcinoma were enrolled in the trial. Before TCR sequencing, CD4+ and CD8+ T cells were separately sorted from peripheral blood. General study outcomes and caveats: After ivuxolimab, expanded clones were on average more numerous among CD8+ T cells than among CD4+ T cells. At doses of 0.1 to 3.0 mg/kg, clonal expansion of both CD4+ and CD8+ T cells in blood was seen between baseline and week 6. In the 0.1-3.0 mg/kg groups, partial responders had among the lowest normalized peripheral clonal expansion, particularly in CD8+ T cells. Low levels of normalized T-cell clonal expansion were also shown by some nonresponding patients. Which antigens the clonally expanded peripheral T cells were specific for was not determined.

Genomic DNA was isolated from the sorted cells so that the TCRbeta CDR3 region could be sequenced. TCRbeta CDR3 regions were sequenced using the immunoSEQ Assay. Imported from immuneACCESS, the table was reduced by TCRdb to in-frame sequences with V and J called. These copies leave out some clones; in studies compared against another copy, an unresolved V gene accounts for under half, and the cause of the remainder is not known. Here the sample has 65,000 to 85,000 clones; 80% to 95% occur a single time. Roughly 0.65% of the sample comes from the top ten. As regards this clone: The specificity of this receptor is unknown. No base quality values were provided; no much bigger clone lies one nucleotide off.

This receptor was taken from an adult with an advanced solid tumor such as melanoma, head and neck, liver or kidney cancer. The specimen comprised CD4+ or CD8+ T cells sorted from blood, sampled in a trial of the OX40 agonist ivuxolimab. The receptor chain draws on TRBV12-5 and TRBJ2-1, with an unclear D gene assignment. The nucleotides are TGTGCTAGTGGTTTGGCCCCAAACAATGAGCAGTTCTTC. This yields the protein CASGLAPNNEQFF.